A selection of T cell receptor beta chains follows, all from one sample in a study of beta chain features in type 1 diabetes. Produced via immunoSEQ multiplex PCR; TCRdb's table is partial and in-frame only. The table lists 160,000 or so clones, 9% to 10% of them singletons. Sequencing was done on a sample of central memory CD4+ T cells from blood. The receptors come from a woman aged 30 to 39 with type 1 diabetes. Both conserved end residues are part of each CDR3. The D gene is left open where the match is weak. Not all rows give a size; the values are once, few, many and, for expanded clones, a class.

v_gene	abundance	d_gene	j_gene	CDR3aa	CDR3nt
TRBV27	few	.	TRBJ1-1	CASSRRTESTEAFF	TGTGCCAGCAGTAGACGGACAGAGAGCACTGAAGCTTTCTTT
TRBV27	few	TRBD1	TRBJ1-5	CASSKDRGRTQPQHF	TGTGCCAGCAGCAAGGACAGGGGGAGAACTCAGCCCCAGCATTTT
TRBV28	few	.	TRBJ1-5	CASSGQTNQPQHF	TGTGCCAGCAGCGGACAGACCAATCAGCCCCAGCATTTT
TRBV4-1	few	TRBD2	TRBJ2-1	CASSQHHVSGRAGYNEQFF	TGCGCCAGCAGCCAACATCATGTTAGCGGGAGGGCCGGGTACAATGAGCAGTTCTTC
TRBV6-1	once	TRBD1	TRBJ2-5	CASDRGWQTQYF	TGTGCCAGTGACAGGGGGTGGCAGACCCAGTACTTC
TRBV29-1	few	.	TRBJ1-1	CSATPGGENTEAFF	TGCAGCGCTACCCCCGGGGGGGAGAACACTGAAGCTTTCTTT
TRBV4-2	few	.	TRBJ2-5	CASSQAGYQETQYF	TGTGCCAGCAGCCAAGCGGGGTACCAAGAGACCCAGTACTTC
TRBV14	.	TRBD1	TRBJ2-7	CASSRSGTETYEQYF	TGTGCCAGCAGCCGATCCGGGACAGAGACCTACGAGCAGTACTTC
TRBV5-1	few	.	TRBJ1-2	CASSPVVDRGGDYGYTF	TGCGCCAGCAGCCCGGTGGTGGACCGAGGGGGAGACTATGGCTACACCTTC
TRBV5-6	few	.	TRBJ1-2	CASSLDGRRGLYGYTF	TGTGCCAGCAGCTTGGATGGACGGAGAGGACTCTATGGCTACACCTTC
TRBV18	few	TRBD2	TRBJ2-2	CASSPLAGVDTGELFF	TGTGCCAGCTCACCACTCGCGGGGGTGGACACCGGGGAGCTGTTTTTT
TRBV27	few	TRBD1	TRBJ1-2	CASSPGQVLWHGYTF	TGTGCCAGCAGTCCCGGACAGGTCCTATGGCATGGCTACACCTTC
TRBV27	few	TRBD2	TRBJ2-1	CASSSSASGYNEQFF	TGTGCCAGCAGTTCATCGGCTAGCGGGTACAATGAGCAGTTCTTC
TRBV9	.	TRBD1	TRBJ2-1	CASSLSGTGYNEQFF	TGTGCCAGCAGCCTATCGGGGACAGGGTACAATGAGCAGTTCTTC
TRBV28	.	.	TRBJ2-7	CASSSDGGSYEQYF	TGTGCCAGCAGCTCAGACGGGGGCTCCTACGAGCAGTACTTC
TRBV13	.	TRBD2	TRBJ2-3	CASSTRGLAGGDTQYF	TGTGCCAGCAGCACGAGGGGACTAGCGGGAGGAGATACGCAGTATTTT
TRBV2	.	TRBD1	TRBJ1-5	CASSGTERNQPQHF	TGTGCCAGCAGCGGGACAGAAAGAAATCAGCCCCAGCATTTT
TRBV7-9	.	.	TRBJ1-1	CASSLPGGVTPPEAFF	TGTGCCAGCAGCTTACCGGGGGGGGTTACCCCCCCTGAAGCTTTCTTT
TRBV6-5	.	.	TRBJ2-6	CASSYSGGSGANVLTF	TGTGCCAGCAGTTACTCCGGAGGGAGTGGGGCCAACGTCCTGACTTTC
TRBV18	.	.	TRBJ2-6	CASSQTGSAGANVLTF	TGTGCCAGCTCACAAACAGGTTCCGCCGGGGCCAACGTCCTGACTTTC
TRBV6-5	few	TRBD2	TRBJ2-7	CASSYSLAGAGYEQYF	TGTGCCAGCAGTTACTCCTTAGCGGGAGCTGGGTACGAGCAGTACTTC
TRBV5-1	.	.	TRBJ2-7	CASSFNGATEQYF	TGCGCCAGCAGCTTTAACGGTGCTACCGAGCAGTACTTC
TRBV19	.	.	TRBJ1-2	CASSIQDSNYGYTF	TGTGCCAGTAGTATCCAGGACAGTAACTATGGCTACACCTTC
TRBV27	few	TRBD2	TRBJ2-5	CASTLRGLAGGRAETQYF	TGTGCCAGCACCCTCCGAGGCCTAGCGGGAGGGCGCGCGGAGACCCAGTACTTC
TRBV14	.	.	TRBJ2-7	CASSQEGYGNYEQYF	TGTGCCAGCAGCCAAGAAGGGTACGGGAACTACGAGCAGTACTTC
TRBV7-7	few	.	TRBJ2-6	CASSPSSGANVLTF	TGTGCTAGCAGCCCCTCCTCTGGGGCCAACGTCCTGACTTTC
TRBV7-9	.	TRBD2	TRBJ2-1	CASSLDPSGLEEFF	TGTGCCAGCAGCTTAGATCCTAGCGGCCTTGAGGAGTTCTTC
TRBV5-1	.	.	TRBJ1-5	CASSLAGNQPQHF	TGCGCCAGCAGCTTGGCGGGCAATCAGCCCCAGCATTTT
TRBV5-1	.	TRBD2	TRBJ2-5	CASTPMSGSETQYF	TGCGCCAGCACCCCCATGAGCGGGAGCGAGACCCAGTACTTC
TRBV19	few	TRBD1	TRBJ2-5	CANAGTVQETQYF	TGTGCCAACGCAGGGACAGTCCAAGAGACCCAGTACTTC
TRBV29-1	.	.	TRBJ1-5	CSVEGTPNQPQHF	TGCAGCGTTGAAGGGACTCCGAATCAGCCCCAGCATTTT
TRBV6-4	few	.	TRBJ1-2	CASSQNQGYGYTF	TGTGCCAGCAGCCAAAATCAGGGATATGGCTACACCTTC
TRBV27	many	TRBD1	TRBJ1-4	CASSPGTERRKLFF	TGTGCCAGCAGTCCTGGGACAGAGCGAAGGAAACTGTTTTTT
TRBV4-1	.	TRBD2	TRBJ2-3	CASSQGGTSGRTSRTDTQYF	TGCGCCAGCAGCCAAGGGGGGACTAGCGGGAGGACGAGTCGCACAGATACGCAGTATTTT
TRBV9	few	.	TRBJ2-3	CASSVDLAPPQYF	TGTGCCAGCAGCGTAGATTTAGCGCCGCCGCAGTATTTT
TRBV7-8	.	TRBD1	TRBJ1-1	CASSLGTGGTTEAFF	TGTGCCAGCAGCTTAGGGACAGGGGGTACCACTGAAGCTTTCTTT
TRBV28	few	.	TRBJ2-7	CASSPTGVSYEQYF	TGTGCCAGCAGCCCCACGGGAGTTTCCTACGAGCAGTACTTC
TRBV7-2	.	.	TRBJ2-1	CASSLQGGSFYNEQFF	TGTGCCAGCAGCCTTCAGGGGGGATCATTTTACAATGAGCAGTTCTTC
TRBV6-6	few	.	TRBJ1-1	CASSYGRTEAFF	TGTGCCAGCAGTTATGGCAGAACTGAAGCTTTCTTT
TRBV28	few	TRBD1	TRBJ1-2	CASSLTYRGHDGYTF	TGTGCCAGCAGTTTAACGTACAGGGGACACGATGGCTACACCTTC
TRBV28	.	TRBD1	TRBJ1-2	CASSQGQGIGYTF	TGTGCCAGCAGCCAGGGACAGGGAATCGGCTACACCTTC
TRBV27	.	TRBD1	TRBJ2-1	CASSLSSWGTGVYNEQFF	TGTGCCAGCAGTTTATCGTCATGGGGGACAGGGGTCTACAATGAGCAGTTCTTC
TRBV6-6	few	.	TRBJ1-5	CASSYPGTGENQPQHF	TGTGCCAGCAGTTACCCGGGGACTGGGGAGAATCAGCCCCAGCATTTT
TRBV11-2	.	.	TRBJ2-3	CASTRGPDTQYF	TGTGCCAGCACCAGGGGCCCAGATACGCAGTATTTT
TRBV5-1	.	TRBD1	TRBJ1-1	CASSLKGAKDTEAFF	TGCGCCAGCAGCCTCAAGGGGGCAAAGGACACTGAAGCTTTCTTT